This record looks at one TCR beta chain sequence and its context. V shed 3 bases and J shed 5 bases, with 14 bases lying between them. Germline V CDR1 and CDR2: SNHLY, FYNNEI. CDR3 length: 15 amino acids. The sample is drawn from a study of blood T cell repertoires in COVID-19. Study in general: The analysed material was cDNA or gDNA that came from T cells, B-cell-depleted T cells, or PBMCs.

In the study's own analysis: Reference gene primer amplification in the assay estimated nucleated cell counts. Libraries were prepared by immunoSEQ multiplex PCR; TCRdb keeps only in-frame clonotypes and omits some of them. That table supplies the V and J calls and clone size; D and trimming were determined from the DNA. This table has under 45,000 clones, around 90% appearing once. The sequenced sample consisted of peripheral blood. The rearrangement uses TRBV2 and TRBJ1-5; D ambiguous. The TCR comes from a woman of 80 years or more in a cohort sampled during active or convalescent COVID-19. CDR3 loop: CASSDLLGADQPQHF. CDR3 nucleotide sequence: TGTGCCAGCAGTGATTTGTTAGGAGCGGATCAGCCCCAGCATTTT. Variable domain in full (rest from reference TRBV2 and TRBJ1-5): EPEVTQTPSHQVTQMGQEVILRCVPISNHLYFYWYRQILGQKVEFLVSFYNNEISEKSEIFDDQFSVERPDGSNFTLKIRSTKLEDSAMYFCASSDLLGADQPQHFGDGTRLSIL.